The TCR beta chain under discussion was sequenced for a study of Ad26.COV2.S vaccination and SARS-CoV-2 variants. Here immunoSEQ multiplex PCR was the method, and the copy in TCRdb shows in-frame clones only, minus some. The sample holds around 320,000 clones, 86% seen once. Noted treatment: 19 received Ad26.COV2.S at low or high dose, single or two shots; 5 received placebo; per-sample allocation not given. The samples date from day 63 after the first vaccine or placebo injection. An adult aged 18-55 years in Boston served as the donor. Per germline, CDR1 MNHEY and CDR2 SVGAGI. The CDR3 runs 15 residues. V was pared by 8 bases and J by 2 bases, with 16 bases between. Notes on this clone: What it binds is unknown.

Points from the study as a whole: Breadth and depth estimates from TCRs may understate total T cell responses.

The sequence was collected from a person aged 18-60 years who received the Ad26.COV2.S COVID-19 vaccine or a placebo. This specimen was peripheral blood, taken in a trial of Ad26.COV2.S vaccine versus placebo. The chain uses TRBV6-5 and TRBJ1-5; D unclear. CDR3 protein: CASGRPGPRNQPQHF. DNA for the CDR3: TGTGCCAGCGGCCGTCCAGGTCCCCGCAATCAGCCCCAGCATTTT.